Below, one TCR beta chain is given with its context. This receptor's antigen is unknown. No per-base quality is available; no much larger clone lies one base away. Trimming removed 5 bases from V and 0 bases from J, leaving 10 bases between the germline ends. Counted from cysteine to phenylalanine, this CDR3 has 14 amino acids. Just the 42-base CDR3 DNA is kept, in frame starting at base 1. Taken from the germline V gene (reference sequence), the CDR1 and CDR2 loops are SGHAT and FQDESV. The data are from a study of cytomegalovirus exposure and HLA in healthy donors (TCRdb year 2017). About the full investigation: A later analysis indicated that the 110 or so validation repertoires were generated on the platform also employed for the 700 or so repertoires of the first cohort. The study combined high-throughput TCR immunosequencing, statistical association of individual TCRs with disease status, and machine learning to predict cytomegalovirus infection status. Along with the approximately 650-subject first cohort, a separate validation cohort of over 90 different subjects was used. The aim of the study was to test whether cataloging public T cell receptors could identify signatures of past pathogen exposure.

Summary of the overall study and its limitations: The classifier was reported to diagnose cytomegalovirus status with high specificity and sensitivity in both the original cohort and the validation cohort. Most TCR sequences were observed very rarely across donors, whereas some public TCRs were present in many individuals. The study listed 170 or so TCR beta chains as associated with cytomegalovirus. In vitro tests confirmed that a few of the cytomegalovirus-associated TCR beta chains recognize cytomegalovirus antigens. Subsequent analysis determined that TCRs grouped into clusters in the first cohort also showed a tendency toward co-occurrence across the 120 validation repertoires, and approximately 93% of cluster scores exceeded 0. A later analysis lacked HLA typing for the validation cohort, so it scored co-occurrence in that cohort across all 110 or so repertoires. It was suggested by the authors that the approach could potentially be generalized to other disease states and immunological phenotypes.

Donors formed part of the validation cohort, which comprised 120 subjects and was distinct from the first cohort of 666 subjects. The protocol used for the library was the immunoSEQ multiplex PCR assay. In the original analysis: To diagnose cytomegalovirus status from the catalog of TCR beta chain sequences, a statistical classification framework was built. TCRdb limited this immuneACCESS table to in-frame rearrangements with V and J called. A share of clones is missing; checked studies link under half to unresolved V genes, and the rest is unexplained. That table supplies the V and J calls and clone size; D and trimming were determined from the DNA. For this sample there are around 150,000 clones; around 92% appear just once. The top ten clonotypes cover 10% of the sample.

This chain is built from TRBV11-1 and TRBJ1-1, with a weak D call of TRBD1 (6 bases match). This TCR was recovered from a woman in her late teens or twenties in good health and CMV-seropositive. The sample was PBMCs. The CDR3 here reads CASSQQGVNTEAFF. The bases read TGTGCCAGCAGCCAACAGGGAGTGAACACTGAAGCTTTCTTT. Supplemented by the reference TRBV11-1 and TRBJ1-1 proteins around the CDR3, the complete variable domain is EAEVAQSPRYKITEKSQAVAFWCDPISGHATLYWYRQILGQGPELLVQFQDESVVDDSQLPKDRFSAERLKGVDSTLKIQPAELGDSAMYLCASSQQGVNTEAFFGQGTRLTVV.